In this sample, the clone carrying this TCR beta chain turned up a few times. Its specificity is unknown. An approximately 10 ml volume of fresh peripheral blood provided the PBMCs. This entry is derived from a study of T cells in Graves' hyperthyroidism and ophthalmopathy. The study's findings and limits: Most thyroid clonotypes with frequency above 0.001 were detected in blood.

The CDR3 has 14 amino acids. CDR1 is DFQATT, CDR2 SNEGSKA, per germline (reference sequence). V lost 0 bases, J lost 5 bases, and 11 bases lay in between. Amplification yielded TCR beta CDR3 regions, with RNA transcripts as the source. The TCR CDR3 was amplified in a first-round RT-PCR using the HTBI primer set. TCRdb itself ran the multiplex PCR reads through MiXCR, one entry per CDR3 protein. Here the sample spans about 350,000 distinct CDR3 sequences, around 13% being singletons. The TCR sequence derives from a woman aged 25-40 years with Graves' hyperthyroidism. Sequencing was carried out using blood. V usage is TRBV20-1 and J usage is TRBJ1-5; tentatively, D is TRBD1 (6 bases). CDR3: CSARDRQAHQPQHF. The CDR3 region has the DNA TGCAGTGCTAGAGATAGACAGGCCCATCAGCCCCAGCATTTT.